This T cell receptor (beta chain) was identified in a study of T cells expressing NK-cell markers. The CDR3 is made up of 17 amino acids. Worth noting for this clonotype: Its cognate antigen is unknown.

General study points: Expanded NKG2C+ T cell clones were not confirmed as HCMV-specific.

TCRdb reworked the 5' RACE reads into one entry per CDR3 protein, no DNA. This repertoire includes roughly 420,000 distinct CDR3 sequences. Sequenced sample: blood T cells: a sorted CD56 or NKG2C T cell subset, CD4+ or CD8+ T cells, or bulk PBMC T cells (not recorded which). The rearrangement uses TRBV12-3 or TRBV12-4 and TRBJ2-1; TCRdb returns TRBD2, unconfirmable since there is no DNA. This TCR derives from a woman between 18 and 69 years old in good health. This CDR3 reads CASSLGTSGGRGNEQFF.